This T cell receptor beta chain was documented in a study of blood T cell repertoires in COVID-19. Whole-study context: COVID-19 samples from acute and convalescent phases originated in the United States, Italy and Spain. PBMCs, B-cell-depleted T cells, or T cells provided the cDNA or gDNA that made up the material.

This CDR3 region has 17 residues. V was trimmed by 4 bases and J by 1 base, leaving 19 bases between them. Germline CDR1 is LGHDT and CDR2 is YNNKEL (reference sequence). Authors' methods: The assay estimated nucleated cells by amplifying reference gene primers. Data came from immunoSEQ multiplex PCR; TCRdb stores just in-frame clones and leaves some out. V, J and clone size reflect that table, while D and trimming were determined from the DNA. Of roughly 190,000 clones listed, less than 90% are singletons. Seattle patient enrollment occurred during active infection, with longitudinal follow-up thereafter.

The chain recombines TRBV3-1 (or the pseudogene TRBV3-2) with TRBJ1-1; D perhaps matches TRBD1 (5 bases). The sequenced sample was peripheral blood. The clonotype originates from a woman aged 60-70 years with COVID-19, enrolled during active disease. The chain's CDR3 is CASSPWGGDARNTEAFF. CDR3 DNA: TGTGCCAGCAGCCCTTGGGGGGGGGACGCGAGGAACACTGAAGCTTTCTTT.